The TCR beta chain described here comes from a study of T cell responses to AZD1222 COVID-19 vaccine. Germline CDR1 LGHDT, CDR2 YNNKEL (reference sequence). V lost 6 bases, J lost 1 base, and 24 bases lay in between. The CDR3 spans 18 residues. Broader study findings: Repertoires in all cases were sampled only once the peak T cell response had passed. As reported, nearly half of all spike-specific TCRs target variant regions that are unmutated. The donor group comprised mostly white British people and more females; the analysis possibly underestimated clonal diversity. Just a handful of people given AZD1222 tested seropositive at baseline.

Regarding this clone: Its specificity is unknown.

Measured with immunoSEQ multiplex PCR; TCRdb has only the in-frame clones, and not every one. Found here are around 150,000 clones, 85% to 95% of them singletons; the top ten hold around 7.1%. This chain connects TRBV3-1 (or the pseudogene TRBV3-2) to TRBJ2-5, with D tentatively TRBD1 (7 bases). The sequence came from an adult who received the AZD1222 COVID-19 vaccine. Sample: peripheral blood, taken 28 days after the second AZD1222 dose. The CDR3 DNA follows: TGTGCCAGCAGTCCGGCAGGGGGGAGAGGCCGACCCCAAGAGACCCAGTACTTC. It codes for CASSPAGGRGRPQETQYF.